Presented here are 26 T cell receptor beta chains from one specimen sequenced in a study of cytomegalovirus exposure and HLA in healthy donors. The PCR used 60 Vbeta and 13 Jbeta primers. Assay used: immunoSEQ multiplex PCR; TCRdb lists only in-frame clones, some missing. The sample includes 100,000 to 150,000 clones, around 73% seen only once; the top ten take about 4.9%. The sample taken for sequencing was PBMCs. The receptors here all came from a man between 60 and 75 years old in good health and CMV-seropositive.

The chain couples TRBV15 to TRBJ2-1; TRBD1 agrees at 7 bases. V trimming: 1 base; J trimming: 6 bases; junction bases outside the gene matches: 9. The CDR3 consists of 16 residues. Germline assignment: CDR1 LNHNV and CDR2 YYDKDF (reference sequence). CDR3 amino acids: CATSRGYITGVNEQFF. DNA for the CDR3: TGTGCCACCAGCAGAGGATACATCACAGGGGTCAATGAGCAGTTCTTC.

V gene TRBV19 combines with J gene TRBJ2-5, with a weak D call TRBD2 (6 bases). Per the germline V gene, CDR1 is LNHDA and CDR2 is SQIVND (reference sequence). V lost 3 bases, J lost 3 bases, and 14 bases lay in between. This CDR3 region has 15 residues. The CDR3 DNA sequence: TGTGCCAGTAGTATCTCTAAATGGGGGGAAGAGACCCAGTACTTC. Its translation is CASSISKWGEETQYF.

The CDR3 loop reads CASSVDSGGPGETQYF. DNA for the CDR3: TGTGCCAGCAGCGTGGATAGCGGGGGGCCGGGGGAGACCCAGTACTTC. J is TRBJ2-5 and V is TRBV9, with 10 bases that match TRBD2. The CDR3 is made up of 16 amino acids. The V segment lost 2 bases and the J segment 5 bases; nucleotides outside the gene matches: 9. Germline loops: CDR1 SGDLS, CDR2 YYNGEE.

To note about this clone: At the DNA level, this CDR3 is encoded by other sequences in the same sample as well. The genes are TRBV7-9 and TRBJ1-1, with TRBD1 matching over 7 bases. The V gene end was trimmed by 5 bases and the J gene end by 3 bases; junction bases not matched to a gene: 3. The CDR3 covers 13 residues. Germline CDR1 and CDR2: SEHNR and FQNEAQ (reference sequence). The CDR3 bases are TGTGCCAGCAGCGCCCAGGGGGACACTGAAGCTTTCTTT. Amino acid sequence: CASSAQGDTEAFF.

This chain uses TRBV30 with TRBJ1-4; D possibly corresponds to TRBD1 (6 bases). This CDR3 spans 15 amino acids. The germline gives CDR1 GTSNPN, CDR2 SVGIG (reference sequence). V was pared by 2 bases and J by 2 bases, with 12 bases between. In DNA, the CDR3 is TGTGCCTGGAGTCCAGGGGTATCGACTAATGAAAAACTGTTTTTT. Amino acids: CAWSPGVSTNEKLFF.

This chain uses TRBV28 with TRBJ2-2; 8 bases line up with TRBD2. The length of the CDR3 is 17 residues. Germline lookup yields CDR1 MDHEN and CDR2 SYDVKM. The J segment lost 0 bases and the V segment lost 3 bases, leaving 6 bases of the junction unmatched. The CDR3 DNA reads TGTGCCAGCAGTTTGAGAAGCGGGGGCTCGAACACCGGGGAGCTGTTTTTT. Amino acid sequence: CASSLRSGGSNTGELFF.

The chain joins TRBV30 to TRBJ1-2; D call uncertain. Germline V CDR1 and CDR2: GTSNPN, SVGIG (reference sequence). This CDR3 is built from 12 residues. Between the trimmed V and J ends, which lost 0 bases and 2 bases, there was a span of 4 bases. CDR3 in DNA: TGTGCCTGGAGTGTACAAAACTATGGCTACACCTTC. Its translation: CAWSVQNYGYTF.

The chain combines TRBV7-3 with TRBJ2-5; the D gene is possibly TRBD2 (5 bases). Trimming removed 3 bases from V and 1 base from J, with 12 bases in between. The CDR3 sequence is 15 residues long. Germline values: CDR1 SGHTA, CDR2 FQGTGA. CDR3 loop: CASSFGIPPQETQYF. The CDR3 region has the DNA TGTGCCAGCAGCTTCGGGATCCCCCCCCAAGAGACCCAGTACTTC.

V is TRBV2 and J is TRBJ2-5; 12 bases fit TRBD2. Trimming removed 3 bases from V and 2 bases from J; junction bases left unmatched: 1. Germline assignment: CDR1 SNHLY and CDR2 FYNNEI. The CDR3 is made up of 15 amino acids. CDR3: CASSDLAGGQETQYF. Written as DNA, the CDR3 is TGTGCCAGCAGTGACCTAGCGGGGGGGCAAGAGACCCAGTACTTC.

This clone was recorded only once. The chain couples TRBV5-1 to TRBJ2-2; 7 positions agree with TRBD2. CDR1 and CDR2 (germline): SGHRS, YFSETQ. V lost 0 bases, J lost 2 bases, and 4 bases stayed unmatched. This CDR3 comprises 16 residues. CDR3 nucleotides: TGCGCCAGCAGCTTGGATCCTAGCGGCAACACCGGGGAGCTGTTTTTT. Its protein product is CASSLDPSGNTGELFF.

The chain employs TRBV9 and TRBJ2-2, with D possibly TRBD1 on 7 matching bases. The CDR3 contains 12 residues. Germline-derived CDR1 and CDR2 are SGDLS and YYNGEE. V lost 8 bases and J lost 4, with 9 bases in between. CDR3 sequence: CASQGGTGELFF. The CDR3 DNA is TGTGCCAGTCAGGGGGGCACCGGGGAGCTGTTTTTT.

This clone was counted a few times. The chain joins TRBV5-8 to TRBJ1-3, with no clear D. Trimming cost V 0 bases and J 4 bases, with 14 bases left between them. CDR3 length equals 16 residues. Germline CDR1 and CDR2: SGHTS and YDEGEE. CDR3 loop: CASSLGYSPSGNTIYF. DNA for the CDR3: TGTGCCAGCAGCTTGGGGTACAGCCCCTCCGGAAACACCATATATTTT.

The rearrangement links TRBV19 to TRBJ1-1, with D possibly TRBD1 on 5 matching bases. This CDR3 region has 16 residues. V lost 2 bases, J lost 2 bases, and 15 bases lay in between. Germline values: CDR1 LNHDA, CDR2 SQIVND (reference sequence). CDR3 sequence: CASSINPGGINTEAFF. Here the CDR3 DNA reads TGTGCCAGTAGTATAAACCCCGGGGGGATCAACACTGAAGCTTTCTTT. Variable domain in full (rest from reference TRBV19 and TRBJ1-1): DGGITQSPKYLFRKEGQNVTLSCEQNLNHDAMYWYRQDPGQGLRLIYYSQIVNDFQKGDIAEGYSVSREKKESFPLTVTSAQKNPTAFYLCASSINPGGINTEAFFGQGTRLTVV.

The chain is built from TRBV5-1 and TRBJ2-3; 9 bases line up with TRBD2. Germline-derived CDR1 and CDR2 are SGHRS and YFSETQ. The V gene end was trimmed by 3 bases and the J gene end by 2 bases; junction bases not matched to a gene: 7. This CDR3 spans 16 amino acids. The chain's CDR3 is CASSSSSGANTDTQYF. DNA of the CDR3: TGCGCCAGCAGCTCATCTAGCGGGGCCAACACAGATACGCAGTATTTT.

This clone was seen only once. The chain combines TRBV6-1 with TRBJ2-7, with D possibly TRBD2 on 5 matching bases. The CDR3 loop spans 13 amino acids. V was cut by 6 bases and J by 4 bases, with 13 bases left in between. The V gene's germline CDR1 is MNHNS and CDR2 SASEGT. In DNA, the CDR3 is TGTGCCAGCAGAAACGGGGTCGGGTACGAGCAGTACTTC. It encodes CASRNGVGYEQYF.

CDR3 DNA sequence: TGTGCCAGCAGTGAATTCAGAACGGGACAGGGAACAGATACGCAGTATTTT. It translates to CASSEFRTGQGTDTQYF. The chain links TRBV2 to TRBJ2-3, with TRBD1 identical over 9 bases. There are 17 residues in the CDR3. CDR1 is SNHLY and CDR2 is FYNNEI in the germline V gene. With V trimmed by 2 bases and J by 3 bases, 9 bases remained unmatched.

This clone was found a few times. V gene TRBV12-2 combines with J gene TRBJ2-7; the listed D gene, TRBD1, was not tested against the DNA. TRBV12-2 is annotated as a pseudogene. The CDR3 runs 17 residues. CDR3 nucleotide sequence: TGTGCAAGTCGCCGCCCCGGCAGGTACCAGAGTACCTACGAGCAGTACTTC. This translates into CASRRPGRYQSTYEQYF.

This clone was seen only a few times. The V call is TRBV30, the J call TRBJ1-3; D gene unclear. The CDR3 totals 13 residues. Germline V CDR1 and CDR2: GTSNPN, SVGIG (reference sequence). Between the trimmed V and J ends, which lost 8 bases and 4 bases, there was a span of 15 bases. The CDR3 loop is CAREEGLGNTIYF. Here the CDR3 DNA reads TGTGCCCGGGAGGAAGGGTTAGGAAACACCATATATTTT.

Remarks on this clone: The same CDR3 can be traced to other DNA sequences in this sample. The CDR3 loop reads CASSLGGTYEQYF. The CDR3 DNA follows: TGTGCCAGCAGCTTGGGGGGCACCTACGAGCAGTACTTC. V usage is TRBV5-4 and J usage is TRBJ2-7; TRBD1 is a possible D gene (5 bases). This CDR3 is built from 13 residues. CDR1 is SGHNT, CDR2 YYREEE, per germline (reference sequence). Trimming stripped 0 bases from V and 2 bases from J, with 6 bases between.

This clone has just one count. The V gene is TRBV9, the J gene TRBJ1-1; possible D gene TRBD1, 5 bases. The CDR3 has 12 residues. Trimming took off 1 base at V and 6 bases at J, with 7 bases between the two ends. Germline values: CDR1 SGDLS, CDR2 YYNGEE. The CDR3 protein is CASSVRGPEAFF. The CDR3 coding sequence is TGTGCCAGCAGCGTAAGGGGCCCTGAAGCTTTCTTT.

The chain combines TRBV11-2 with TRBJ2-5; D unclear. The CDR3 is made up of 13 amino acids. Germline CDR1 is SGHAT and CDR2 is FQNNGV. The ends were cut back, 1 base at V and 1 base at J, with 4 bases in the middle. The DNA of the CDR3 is TGTGCCAGCAGCTTAGGTCTCCAAGAGACCCAGTACTTC. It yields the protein CASSLGLQETQYF.

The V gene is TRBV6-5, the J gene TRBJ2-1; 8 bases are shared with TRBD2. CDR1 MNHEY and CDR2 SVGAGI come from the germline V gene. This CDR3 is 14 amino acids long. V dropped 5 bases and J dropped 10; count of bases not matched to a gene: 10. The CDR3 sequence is CASSPLAEGGEQFF. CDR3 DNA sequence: TGTGCCAGCAGTCCACTAGCGGAGGGAGGAGAGCAGTTCTTC.

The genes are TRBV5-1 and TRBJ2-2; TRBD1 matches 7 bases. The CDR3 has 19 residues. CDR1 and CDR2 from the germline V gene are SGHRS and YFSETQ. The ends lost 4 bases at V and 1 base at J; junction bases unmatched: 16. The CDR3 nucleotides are TGCGCCAGCAGCGCTGCTCCACCGGGACAGAGCATGAACACCGGGGAGCTGTTTTTT. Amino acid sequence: CASSAAPPGQSMNTGELFF.

The CDR3 bases are TGCGCCAGCAGCATCACAGGGGTGGAGAACACTGAAGCTTTCTTT. Translation gives CASSITGVENTEAFF. The chain is built from TRBV5-1 and TRBJ1-1; 7 bases fit TRBD1. Unmatched junction bases numbered 7, after V lost 4 bases and J lost 1 base. The CDR3 totals 15 residues. The germline CDR1 and CDR2 sequences are SGHRS and YFSETQ.

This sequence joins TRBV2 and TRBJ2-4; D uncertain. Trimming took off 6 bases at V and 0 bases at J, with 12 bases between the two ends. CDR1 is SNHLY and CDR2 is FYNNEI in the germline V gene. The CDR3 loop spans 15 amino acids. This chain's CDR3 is CASRAPDLAKNIQYF. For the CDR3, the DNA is TGTGCCAGCAGGGCACCTGATTTAGCCAAAAACATTCAGTACTTC. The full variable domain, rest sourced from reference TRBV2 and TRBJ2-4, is EPEVTQTPSHQVTQMGQEVILRCVPISNHLYFYWYRQILGQKVEFLVSFYNNEISEKSEIFDDQFSVERPDGSNFTLKIRSTKLEDSAMYFCASRAPDLAKNIQYFGAGTRLSVL.

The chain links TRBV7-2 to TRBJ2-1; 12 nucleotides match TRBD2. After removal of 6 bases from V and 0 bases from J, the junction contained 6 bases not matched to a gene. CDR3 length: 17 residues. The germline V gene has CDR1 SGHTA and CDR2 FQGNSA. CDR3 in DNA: TGTGCCAGCAGTGGACTAGCGGGGAAGAGCTCCTACAATGAGCAGTTCTTC. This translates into CASSGLAGKSSYNEQFF.